Following are 30 T cell receptor beta chains from one sample sequenced in a study of CD8 T cells in Susac syndrome (dated by TCRdb to about 2019). The library relied on the immunoSEQ multiplex PCR assay. RNA was extracted with the RNeasy kit and about 0.5 to 1 ug was reverse transcribed using random hexamers. The public reads were quality trimmed at Q25 with fastp and then assembled into clones with MiXCR by TCRdb, keeping productive beta chains. For every CDR3 protein sequence, its rows merge into one entry that carries the most common genes and DNA. This sample holds approximately 120,000 distinct CDR3 sequences; less than 95% were observed only once. The ten largest make up roughly 0.12% of the sample. Specimen: CD8+ T cells from PBMCs. These receptors came from a human donor in good health.

V usage is TRBV28 and J usage is TRBJ1-5; no clear D. The V end lost 5 bases, the J end lost 5 bases, and 7 bases lay between the germline ends. Germline V gene data show CDR1 as MDHEN and CDR2 as SYDVKM. This CDR3 comprises 12 residues. CDR3 sequence reads: CASSQEYQPQHF. The DNA of the CDR3 is TGTGCCAGCAGTCAGGAGTATCAGCCCCAGCATTTT.

The chain recombines TRBV20-1 with TRBJ1-1; D might be TRBD1 (5 bases). Germline V gives CDR1 DFQATT, CDR2 SNEGSKA (reference sequence). This CDR3 contains 13 residues. Trimming left V 2 bases short and J 2 bases short, with 9 bases between. The chain's CDR3 is CSARRQGNTEAFF. The CDR3 nucleotides are TGCAGTGCTAGACGGCAGGGAAACACTGAAGCTTTCTTT.

This sequence joins TRBV19 and TRBJ2-3; 11 bases are shared with TRBD2. The germline CDR1 and CDR2 sequences are LNHDA and SQIVND (reference sequence). After removal of 6 bases from V and 2 bases from J, the junction contained 4 bases not matched to a gene. The CDR3 has 15 amino acids. CDR3: CASRTTSGVTDTQYF. In nucleotides, the CDR3 is TGTGCCAGTAGGACGACTAGCGGGGTCACAGATACGCAGTATTTT.

The chain uses TRBV7-2 and TRBJ2-1; D is unresolved. V lost 1 base to trimming and J lost 7 bases, with 2 bases between them. The CDR3 loop spans 11 amino acids. CDR1 SGHTA and CDR2 FQGNSA come from the germline V gene. CDR3 nucleotides: TGTGCCAGCAGCTTAGAGAATGAGCAGTTCTTC. Amino acids: CASSLENEQFF. The complete variable domain, with remaining parts taken from reference TRBV7-2 and TRBJ2-1, reads GAGVSQSPSNKVTEKGKDVELRCDPISGHTALYWYRQSLGQGLEFLIYFQGNSAPDKSGLPSDRFSAERTGGSVSTLTIQRTQQEDSAVYLCASSLENEQFFGPGTRLTVL.

A few counts support this clonotype. This chain links TRBV19 with TRBJ2-5; D ambiguous. This CDR3 is 11 amino acids long. V lost 3 bases to trimming and J lost 1 base, with 0 bases between them. CDR1 and CDR2 (germline): LNHDA, SQIVND (reference sequence). This CDR3 reads CASSIQETQYF. CDR3 nucleotides: TGTGCCAGTAGTATCCAAGAGACCCAGTACTTC. The full variable domain, its missing parts supplied by reference TRBV19 and TRBJ2-5, is DGGITQSPKYLFRKEGQNVTLSCEQNLNHDAMYWYRQDPGQGLRLIYYSQIVNDFQKGDIAEGYSVSREKKESFPLTVTSAQKNPTAFYLCASSIQETQYFGPGTRLLVL.

This chain uses TRBV7-3 with TRBJ2-7; 12 positions agree with TRBD1. The CDR3 sequence is 14 residues long. Unmatched junction bases numbered 7, after V lost 8 bases and J lost 5 bases. Germline lookup yields CDR1 SGHTA and CDR2 FQGTGA. CDR3 loop: CASAQGTGGHEQYF. CDR3 DNA sequence: TGTGCCAGCGCCCAAGGGACAGGGGGCCACGAGCAGTACTTC.

V is TRBV14 and J is TRBJ2-7; D uncertain. Trimming cost V 0 bases and J 2 bases, with 14 bases left between them. Germline loops: CDR1 SGHDN, CDR2 FVKESK. This CDR3 has 16 amino acids. Here the CDR3 reads CASSQESRNPTYEQYF. The DNA of the CDR3 is TGTGCCAGCAGCCAAGAGTCGCGAAATCCCACCTACGAGCAGTACTTC.

This clonotype showed up just once. The CDR3 nucleotides read TGTGCCAGCAGCTTGTTTACAGAACTTATCTTTTCCTACGAGCAGTACTTC. Amino acids: CASSLFTELIFSYEQYF. The rearrangement links TRBV5-6 to TRBJ2-7, with D unresolved. Per the germline V gene, CDR1 is SGHDT and CDR2 is YYEEEE. The length of the CDR3 is 17 residues. The V and J ends lost 1 base and 1 base respectively, with 18 bases between them.

The genes are TRBV20-1 and TRBJ2-3; TRBD2 matches at 7 bases. Germline V gene sequence: CDR1 DFQATT, CDR2 SNEGSKA (reference sequence). J lost 2 bases, V lost 4 bases, and 9 bases had no gene match. The CDR3 is 15 amino acids. CDR3: CSAKASLAATDTQYF. CDR3 DNA sequence: TGCAGTGCTAAAGCGAGTCTAGCGGCCACAGATACGCAGTATTTT.

V usage is TRBV20-1 and J usage is TRBJ2-5; no clear D gene. V dropped 6 bases and J dropped 4 bases, with 9 bases sitting between them. The CDR3 spans 11 residues. CDR1 is DFQATT, CDR2 SNEGSKA, per germline (reference sequence). This CDR3 is CSALPRETQYF. The CDR3 DNA reads as TGCAGTGCCTTACCCCGAGAGACCCAGTACTTC.

This clonotype has a single count. The gene calls are TRBV16 and TRBJ2-5; 11 bases map to TRBD2. The CDR3 spans 15 residues. The V gene end was trimmed by 4 bases and the J gene end by 5 bases; junction bases not matched to a gene: 6. Germline V lookup: CDR1 KGHSY, CDR2 FQNENV. This chain's CDR3 is CASSRTRLAGETQYF. The CDR3 DNA follows: TGTGCCAGCAGCCGAACCAGACTAGCGGGGGAGACCCAGTACTTC.

The gene calls are TRBV2 and TRBJ1-5, with 7 bases identical to TRBD1. This CDR3 region has 14 residues. Per germline, CDR1 SNHLY and CDR2 FYNNEI. Losses at the gene ends were 7 bases for V and 7 bases for J; bases not matched to a gene: 10. The CDR3 DNA reads as TGTGCCAGCATGACGAGGGGGCCCGGGCAGCCCCAGCATTTT. Residues: CASMTRGPGQPQHF.

The chain carries TRBV2 and TRBJ1-1; no firm D call. Trimming removed 6 bases from V and 11 bases from J, with 22 bases in between. Per germline, CDR1 SNHLY and CDR2 FYNNEI. The CDR3 is 14 residues long. The CDR3 region has the DNA TGTGCCAGCAGCGCGGACTCCTCGTTCGGTGACGCTTTCTTT. Its translation: CASSADSSFGDAFF. Drawing the rest from reference TRBV2 and TRBJ1-1, the complete variable domain is EPEVTQTPSHQVTQMGQEVILRCVPISNHLYFYWYRQILGQKVEFLVSFYNNEISEKSEIFDDQFSVERPDGSNFTLKIRSTKLEDSAMYFCASSADSSFGDAFFGQGTRLTVV.

This sequence joins TRBV29-1 and TRBJ2-7; weak D call: TRBD1 (5 bases). With 1 base removed from V and 3 bases from J, the gap between germline ends came to 13 bases. This CDR3 spans 14 amino acids. In germline, CDR1 is SQVTM, CDR2 ANQGSEA. The CDR3 loop reads CSVEGGRAHYEQYF. The CDR3, as DNA: TGCAGCGTTGAAGGCGGCAGGGCCCACTACGAGCAGTACTTC.

CDR3 bases: TGCAGTGAGACTGGGAATATCTTCACAGATACGCAGTATTTT. The encoded protein is CSETGNIFTDTQYF. This chain uses TRBV20-1 with TRBJ2-3, with D unresolved. The germline CDR1 and CDR2 sequences are DFQATT and SNEGSKA (reference sequence). The CDR3 loop spans 14 amino acids. Trimming took 7 bases from V and 2 from J, leaving 16 bases between them.

The chain combines TRBV25-1 with TRBJ1-3, with no clear D. Trimming cost V 0 bases and J 4 bases, with 10 bases left between them. This CDR3 spans 15 amino acids. Germline V gene sequence: CDR1 MGHDK, CDR2 SYGVNS. DNA for the CDR3: TGTGCCAGCAGTGAATATCTAGGCACAGGAAACACCATATATTTT. Translated, it gives CASSEYLGTGNTIYF.

This sequence joins TRBV20-1 and TRBJ1-2; a possible D gene is TRBD1 (5 bases). The germline gives CDR1 DFQATT, CDR2 SNEGSKA (reference sequence). Trimming removed 1 base at V and 7 bases at J, with 10 bases between. This CDR3 is built from 12 residues. This CDR3 reads CSARVGDSGYTF. The CDR3 nucleotides are TGCAGTGCTAGAGTGGGGGACTCTGGCTACACCTTC.

This sequence joins TRBV5-1 and TRBJ2-7; TRBD2 matches 15 bases. This CDR3 comprises 16 residues. V was clipped by 3 bases and J by 1 base; unmatched bases: 2. Germline loops: CDR1 SGHRS, CDR2 YFSETQ. For the CDR3, the DNA is TGCGCCAGCAGCTGGGGACTAGCGGGGGGTTCCTACGAGCAGTACTTC. Amino acid sequence: CASSWGLAGGSYEQYF.

The V call is TRBV18, the J call TRBJ2-3; D is undetermined. V was pared by 3 bases and J by 5 bases, with 6 bases between. This CDR3 is 12 amino acids long. Per germline, CDR1 KGHSH and CDR2 LQKENI. CDR3 sequence reads: CASSPPGDTQYF. CDR3 sequence (DNA): TGTGCCAGCTCACCTCCGGGAGATACGCAGTATTTT.

The genes are TRBV7-8 and TRBJ2-7; maybe TRBD1 (6 bases). The CDR3 sequence is 15 residues long. Between the trimmed V and J ends, which lost 1 base and 1 base, there was a span of 11 bases. CDR1 SGHVS and CDR2 FQNEAQ come from the germline V gene. CDR3 protein: CASSLDPGQSYEQYF. The CDR3 bases are TGTGCCAGCAGCTTAGATCCCGGACAGTCCTACGAGCAGTACTTC. Full variable domain (missing parts from reference TRBV7-8 and TRBJ2-7): GAGVSQSPRYKVAKRGQDVALRCDPISGHVSLFWYQQALGQGPEFLTYFQNEAQLDKSGLPSDRFFAERPEGSVSTLKIQRTQQEDSAVYLCASSLDPGQSYEQYFGPGTRLTVT.

In nucleotides, the CDR3 is TGTGCCAGCAGTTACTCCTGGTCTCCGGGGGGCACAGATACGCAGTATTTT. Translated: CASSYSWSPGGTDTQYF. This chain connects TRBV6-2 or TRBV6-3 to TRBJ2-3; possible D gene TRBD2, 6 bases. From germline, CDR1 is MNHEY and CDR2 SVGEGT. This CDR3 spans 17 amino acids. V shed 0 bases and J shed 1 base, with 14 bases lying between them.

The J gene is TRBJ1-1, the V gene TRBV20-1; D is unclear. CDR3 size: 15 residues. The germline V gene encodes CDR1 DFQATT and CDR2 SNEGSKA (reference sequence). V lost 0 bases and J 1 base, leaving 12 bases between the germline ends. This CDR3 reads CSARDSLGWNTEAFF. The CDR3 coding sequence is TGCAGTGCTAGAGATTCCCTCGGCTGGAACACTGAAGCTTTCTTT.

The rearrangement joins TRBV9 to TRBJ2-2, with D unresolved. The CDR3 runs 14 residues. Germline V CDR1 and CDR2: SGDLS, YYNGEE. Trimming took off 0 bases at V and 6 bases at J, with 9 bases between the two ends. The CDR3 loop is CASSVDPNPGELFF. The CDR3 DNA reads as TGTGCCAGCAGCGTAGACCCCAACCCCGGGGAGCTGTTTTTT.

Only a few counts were recorded for this clonotype. The chain recombines TRBV29-1 with TRBJ1-2; D is perhaps TRBD1 (5 bases). CDR1 SQVTM and CDR2 ANQGSEA come from the germline V gene. This CDR3 has 12 residues. CDR3 DNA: TGCAGTGTCTGGGGGGGGGAAAATGGCTACACCTTC. As protein: CSVWGGENGYTF. Variable domain in full (rest from reference TRBV29-1 and TRBJ1-2): SAVISQKPSRDICQRGTSLTIQCQVDSQVTMMFWYRQQPGQSLTLIATANQGSEATYESGFVIDKFPISRPNLTFSTLTVSNMSPEDSSIYLCSVWGGENGYTFGSGTRLTVV.

V gene TRBV7-3 combines with J gene TRBJ2-1, with TRBD2 matching 11 bases. Germline-derived CDR1 and CDR2 are SGHTA and FQGTGA. Trimming removed 5 bases from V and 8 bases from J; junction bases left unmatched: 11. The CDR3 spans 16 residues. Written as DNA, the CDR3 is TGTGCCAGCAGCGTGCTAGCGGGAGGCTTCCGGGATGAGCAGTTCTTC. It yields the protein CASSVLAGGFRDEQFF.

V and J are TRBV6-5 and TRBJ2-5, with D hard to call. There are 13 residues in the CDR3. Germline-derived CDR1 and CDR2 are MNHEY and SVGAGI. V was trimmed by 5 bases and J by 2 bases, leaving 9 bases between them. CDR3 DNA: TGTGCCAGCAGTAGAGGACCTCAAGAGACCCAGTACTTC. Its protein is CASSRGPQETQYF.

The chain uses TRBV4-3 and TRBJ2-5, with 10 nucleotides matching TRBD2. CDR3 size: 17 residues. Per germline, CDR1 LGHNA and CDR2 YSLEER. V lost 0 bases, J lost 2 bases, and 6 bases stayed unmatched. CDR3 loop: CASSQEPPSGGQETQYF. The CDR3 DNA reads TGCGCCAGCAGCCAAGAACCGCCTAGCGGGGGACAAGAGACCCAGTACTTC.

The chain links TRBV4-2 to TRBJ1-1; D call uncertain. The CDR3 sequence is 15 residues long. Germline loops: CDR1 LGHNA, CDR2 YNFKEQ. Between the trimmed V and J ends, which lost 4 bases and 1 base, there was a span of 13 bases. The CDR3 DNA reads TGTGCCAGCAGCCTTTTCTCATTCGAGAACACTGAAGCTTTCTTT. It translates to CASSLFSFENTEAFF.

CDR3 in DNA: TGCAGTGCGAGGGACGGGGTCACTGAAGCTTTCTTT. Its protein product is CSARDGVTEAFF. V gene TRBV20-1 combines with J gene TRBJ1-1; maybe TRBD1 (5 bases). Trimming took off 6 bases at V and 4 bases at J, with 12 bases between the two ends. Per the germline V gene, CDR1 is DFQATT and CDR2 is SNEGSKA (reference sequence). There are 12 residues in the CDR3.

The chain has TRBV12-3 or TRBV12-4 and TRBJ1-3; D is uncertain. V lost 5 bases to trimming and J lost 0 bases, with 8 bases between them. The CDR3 length is 14 residues. Here the CDR3 reads CASSPTSSGNTIYF. The DNA for the CDR3 is TGTGCCAGCAGTCCGACCAGCTCTGGAAACACCATATATTTT.